A single sample is the source of the 8 T cell receptor beta chains below, sequenced in a study of cytomegalovirus exposure and HLA in healthy donors. PCR used 60 Vbeta primers and 13 Jbeta primers. Data came from immunoSEQ multiplex PCR; TCRdb stores just in-frame clones and leaves some out. The sample holds around 180,000 clones, over 75% seen once. Input material: PBMCs. All receptors come from a girl less than two years old in good health and CMV-seronegative.

This clone has just a few counts. The genes are TRBV4-1 and TRBJ2-2; possible D gene TRBD2, 6 bases. CDR1 is MGHRA, CDR2 YSYEKL, per germline. The V end was cut by 0 bases, the J end by 6 bases, with 11 bases between. This CDR3 is 15 amino acids long. The chain's CDR3 is CASSQDYRGSGELFF. CDR3 coding DNA: TGCGCCAGCAGCCAAGATTACCGGGGGTCCGGGGAGCTGTTTTTT.

The genes are TRBV4-2 and TRBJ2-5; possibly TRBD2 for D (6 bases). V was shortened by 0 bases and J by 3 bases, with 20 bases between the two germline ends. The CDR3 runs 18 residues. Germline CDR1 and CDR2: LGHNA and YNFKEQ. This CDR3 reads CASSQDRRGPQIEETQYF. CDR3 nucleotide sequence: TGTGCCAGCAGCCAAGATCGGCGGGGCCCCCAAATTGAAGAGACCCAGTACTTC.

With respect to this clone: Other DNA sequences in the sample encode the same CDR3. The J gene is TRBJ1-1, the V gene TRBV19; maybe TRBD1 (5 bases). This CDR3 comprises 13 residues. Deletions cut 5 bases from V and 1 base from J, with 8 bases between. The germline CDR1 and CDR2 sequences are LNHDA and SQIVND (reference sequence). CDR3 region: CASSLTGNTEAFF. The DNA for the CDR3 is TGTGCCAGTAGTTTAACAGGGAACACTGAAGCTTTCTTT.

The V call is TRBV5-1, the J call TRBJ2-7; D is perhaps TRBD1 (5 bases). Germline CDR1 reads SGHRS; CDR2 reads YFSETQ. The V end lost 0 bases, the J end lost 5 bases, and 9 bases lay between the germline ends. The CDR3 sequence is 13 residues long. CDR3 in DNA: TGCGCCAGCAGCTTGGTTTTAGGGGACGAGCAGTACTTC. Its protein is CASSLVLGDEQYF.

The chain has TRBV30 and TRBJ2-1; D perhaps matches TRBD2 (5 bases). V shed 3 bases and J shed 4 bases, with 10 bases lying between them. The CDR3 totals 13 residues. Germline loops: CDR1 GTSNPN, CDR2 SVGIG (reference sequence). CDR3 protein: CAWRGRGYNEQFF. Written as DNA, the CDR3 is TGTGCCTGGAGAGGTCGCGGGTACAATGAGCAGTTCTTC.

The V call is TRBV5-1, the J call TRBJ1-2; TRBD1 aligns across 7 bases. V trimming: 3 bases; J trimming: 8 bases; junction bases outside the gene matches: 7. CDR3 length: 13 residues. The germline V gene encodes CDR1 SGHRS and CDR2 YFSETQ. The CDR3 is CASSSYRGDGYTF. CDR3 in DNA: TGCGCCAGCAGCTCTTACAGGGGTGACGGCTACACCTTC.

This clone has more than one count but fewer than ten. The rearrangement uses TRBV19 and TRBJ2-7; 7 bases are shared with TRBD1. V trimming: 3 bases; J trimming: 1 base; junction bases outside the gene matches: 6. The CDR3 consists of 15 residues. Germline CDR1 and CDR2: LNHDA and SQIVND (reference sequence). CDR3 bases: TGTGCCAGTAGTATTGGGCAGGGGGTTTCCTACGAGCAGTACTTC. As protein: CASSIGQGVSYEQYF.

The chain uses TRBV13 and TRBJ2-5; 11 bases map to TRBD1. The end of the DNA aligns better with TRBJ2-7, so the J call may be wrong. CDR1 PRHDT and CDR2 FYEKMQ come from the germline V gene (reference sequence). This CDR3 contains 15 residues. The CDR3 reads CASSFGTGGHYEQYF. The CDR3 region has the DNA TGTGCCAGCAGCTTCGGGACAGGGGGTCACTACGAGCAGTACTTC.